This TCR beta chain was sequenced for a study of T cell responses to AZD1222 COVID-19 vaccine. General study findings and limits: Breadth and depth of Spike-specific TCRs rose after two AZD1222 doses. Nearly half of spike-specific TCRs reportedly target unmutated variant regions.

Profiling relied on immunoSEQ multiplex PCR, and the TCRdb table lists in-frame clones only, not all of them. The repertoire holds 150,000 or so clones, with roughly nine tenths as singletons. About this clone: The antigen remains undetermined.

This CDR3 is built from 15 residues. Germline-derived CDR1 and CDR2 are SGHNT and YENEEA. V was cut by 6 bases and J by 2 bases, with 16 bases left in between. The input for sequencing was peripheral blood, taken on day 0 of MenACWY control vaccination. This sequence joins TRBV11-3 and TRBJ2-5; D might be TRBD1 or TRBD2, each matching 6 bases. This receptor was obtained from an adult in good health. The CDR3 coding sequence is TGTGCCAGCAGTTCCCGGAGGGGGTTACAAGAGACCCAGTACTTC. It yields the protein CASSSRRGLQETQYF.